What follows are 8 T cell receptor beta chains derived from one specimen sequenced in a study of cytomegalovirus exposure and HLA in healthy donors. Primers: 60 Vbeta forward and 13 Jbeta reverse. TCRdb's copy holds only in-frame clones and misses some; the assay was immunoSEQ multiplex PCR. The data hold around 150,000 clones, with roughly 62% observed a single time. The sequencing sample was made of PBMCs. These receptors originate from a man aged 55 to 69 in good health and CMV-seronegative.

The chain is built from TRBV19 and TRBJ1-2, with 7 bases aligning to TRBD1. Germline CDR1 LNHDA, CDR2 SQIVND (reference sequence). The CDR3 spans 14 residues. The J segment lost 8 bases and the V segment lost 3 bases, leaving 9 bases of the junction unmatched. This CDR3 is CASSINRGVKGYTF. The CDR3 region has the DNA TGTGCCAGTAGTATCAACAGGGGAGTAAAAGGCTACACCTTC.

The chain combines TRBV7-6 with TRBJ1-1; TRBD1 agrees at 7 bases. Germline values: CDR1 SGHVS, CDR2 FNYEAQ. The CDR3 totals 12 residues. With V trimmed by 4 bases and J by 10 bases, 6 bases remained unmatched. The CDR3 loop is CASSSTGRGAFF. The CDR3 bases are TGTGCCAGCAGCTCGACAGGGCGGGGAGCTTTCTTT.

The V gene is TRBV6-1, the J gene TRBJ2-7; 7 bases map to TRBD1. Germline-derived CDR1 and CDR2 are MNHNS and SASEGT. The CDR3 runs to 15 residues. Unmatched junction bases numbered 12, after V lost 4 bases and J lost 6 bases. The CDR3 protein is CASSGEGRGSGEQYF. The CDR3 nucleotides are TGTGCCAGCAGTGGCGAAGGCAGGGGGTCAGGCGAGCAGTACTTC.

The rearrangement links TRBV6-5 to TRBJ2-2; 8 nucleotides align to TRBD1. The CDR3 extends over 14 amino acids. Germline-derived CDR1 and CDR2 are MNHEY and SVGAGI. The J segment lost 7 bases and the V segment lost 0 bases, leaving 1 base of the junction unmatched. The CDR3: CASSYSGTGGELFF. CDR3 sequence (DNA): TGTGCCAGCAGTTACTCTGGGACAGGCGGGGAGCTGTTTTTT.

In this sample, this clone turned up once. DNA for the CDR3: TGTGCCAGCAGATCCGGGACAGGGCATATTTTTCCTAATCAGCCCCAGCATTTT. This translates into CASRSGTGHIFPNQPQHF. The chain recombines TRBV28 with TRBJ1-5; 9 positions agree with TRBD1. The CDR3 sequence is 18 residues long. The germline V gene has CDR1 MDHEN and CDR2 SYDVKM. V lost 6 bases, J lost 4 bases, and 16 bases stayed unmatched.

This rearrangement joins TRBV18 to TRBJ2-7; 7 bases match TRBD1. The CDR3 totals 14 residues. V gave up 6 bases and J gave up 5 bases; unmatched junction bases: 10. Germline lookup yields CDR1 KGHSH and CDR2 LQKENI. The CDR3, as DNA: TGTGCCAGCTCGTCGACAGGGTCAGCGAACGAGCAGTACTTC. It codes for CASSSTGSANEQYF. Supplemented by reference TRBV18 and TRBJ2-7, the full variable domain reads NAGVMQNPRHLVRRRGQEARLRCSPMKGHSHVYWYRQLPEEGLKFMVYLQKENIIDESGMPKERFSAEFPKEGPSILRIQQVVRGDSAAYFCASSSTGSANEQYFGPGTRLTVT.

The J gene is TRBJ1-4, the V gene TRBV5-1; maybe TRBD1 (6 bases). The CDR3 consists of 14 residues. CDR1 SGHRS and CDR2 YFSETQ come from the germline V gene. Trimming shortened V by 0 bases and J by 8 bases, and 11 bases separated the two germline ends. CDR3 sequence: CASSLDAGEEKLFF. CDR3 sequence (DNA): TGCGCCAGCAGCTTGGACGCAGGGGAGGAAAAACTGTTTTTT.

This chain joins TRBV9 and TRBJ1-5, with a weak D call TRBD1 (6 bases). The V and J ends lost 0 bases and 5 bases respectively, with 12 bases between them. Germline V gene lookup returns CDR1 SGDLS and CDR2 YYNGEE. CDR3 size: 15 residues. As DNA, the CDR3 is TGTGCCAGCAGCGTAGGCCCGACAGGCGATCAGCCCCAGCATTTT. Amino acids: CASSVGPTGDQPQHF.